This T cell receptor beta chain is from a study of metastatic and nonmetastatic thyroid tumors. The germline V gene encodes CDR1 SGHNT and CDR2 YENEEA. Trimming cost V 5 bases and J 2 bases; bases outside gene matches: 4. The CDR3 covers 15 residues. TCRdb re-called the PCR reads through MiXCR. Here the sample spans about 27,000 clones, around 16% being singletons. Patients were all untreated before their thyroid surgery. This clone came up many times. What was sequenced was blood. The genes are TRBV11-3 and TRBJ2-1, with 9 positions matching TRBD1. This TCR was recovered from a male donor with papillary thyroid cancer or a benign thyroid nodule (not recorded which). Some clones in this sample may be carry-over from other donors' samples. The CDR3 reads CASSPRDRAYNEQFF. As DNA, the CDR3 is TGTGCCAGCAGCCCTCGGGACAGGGCCTACAATGAGCAGTTCTTC.